The source of this T cell receptor (beta chain) is a study of blood T cell repertoires in COVID-19. For the study at large: Collection of acute and convalescent COVID-19 samples took place in the United States, Italy and Spain. PBMCs, B-cell-depleted T cells, or T cells were the source of the cDNA or gDNA that made up the material.

V trimming: 5 bases; J trimming: 3 bases; junction bases outside the gene matches: 6. Germline CDR1 MDHEN, CDR2 SYDVKM. The CDR3 is 17 amino acids. Authors' methods: Estimated nucleated cell counts came from reference gene primer amplification. Profiled with immunoSEQ multiplex PCR; TCRdb holds only in-frame clones, not every one. For V, J and clone size, that table is used; D and trimming come from the DNA. The sample contains 230,000 or so clones, around 75% of which appear only once. This TCR derives from a human donor in a cohort sampled during active COVID-19. Material for sequencing was peripheral blood. The J gene is TRBJ2-6, the V gene TRBV28, with TRBD2 identical over 11 bases. The CDR3 reads CASSELAGVSGANVLTF. The CDR3 DNA is TGTGCCAGCAGTGAACTAGCGGGAGTAAGTGGGGCCAACGTCCTGACTTTC.